The sample holds one count of the clone carrying this T cell receptor beta chain. The antigen is not known. Other DNA sequences within the sample encode an identical CDR3. The CDR3 spans 15 residues. V lost 4 bases and J 2 bases, leaving 12 bases between the germline ends. The germline CDR1 and CDR2 sequences are LNHDA and SQIVND (reference sequence). Repertoires were generated with immunoSEQ multiplex PCR, while TCRdb's copy carries only in-frame clones and drops some. Of 130,000 or so clones in the sample, under 95% were seen once. This sample is part of a study of T cell responses to AZD1222 COVID-19 vaccine. Study observations and caveats: It should be noted that donors were predominantly white British and more often female, and clonal diversity was possibly underestimated. An increase in Spike-specific TCR breadth and depth was observed after two AZD1222 doses. Nearly half of unique spike-specific TCRs reportedly avoided B.1.351 and B.1.1.7 mutated regions.

Specimen: peripheral blood, collected 28 days after the second dose of the MenACWY control vaccine. V usage is TRBV19 and J usage is TRBJ1-5; possibly TRBD1 for D (5 bases). This sequence originates from an adult who received the MenACWY meningococcal vaccine as a control. CDR3 sequence (DNA): TGTGCCAGTAGTAGGGGACCCGAAGGCAATCAGCCCCAGCATTTT. This encodes CASSRGPEGNQPQHF.